This T cell receptor (beta chain) was identified during a study of beta chain features in type 1 diabetes. Stem cell-like memory, regulatory, central memory and naive CD4+ cells were sorted via CD45RO/CCR7/CD25/CD127/CD95/CD27. The study's findings and limits: Cells that show high TCR expression could be over-represented by cDNA sequencing.

As concerns this clone: Its antigen remains unknown.

cDNA synthesis used the whole RNA isolate, giving expressed TCRB sequences. Repertoires were generated with immunoSEQ multiplex PCR, while TCRdb's copy carries only in-frame clones and drops some. The table has around 250,000 clones, 25% to 30% seen once. V dropped 3 bases and J dropped 10 bases, with 14 bases sitting between them. The CDR3 has 14 residues. Germline CDR1 reads SGHNT; CDR2 reads YYREEE (reference sequence). This TCR derives from a man aged 25-45 years in good health. The chain carries TRBV5-4 and TRBJ1-6; tentatively, D is TRBD1 (5 bases). The sequencing input was central memory CD4+ T cells from blood. The CDR3 loop is CASSSGRAASPLHF. The CDR3 nucleotides read TGTGCCAGCAGCTCGGGACGGGCCGCGTCACCCCTCCACTTT. The whole variable domain, remainder taken from reference TRBV5-4 and TRBJ1-6, is ETGVTQSPTHLIKTRGQQVTLRCSSQSGHNTVSWYQQALGQGPQFIFQYYREEENGRGNFPPRFSGLQFPNYSSELNVNALELDDSALYLCASSSGRAASPLHFGNGTRLTVT.